The rows below give T cell receptor beta chains drawn from one sample of a study of identical twins. MiXCR was run by TCRdb on the 5' RACE reads, yielding one entry per CDR3 protein. The table includes around 480,000 distinct CDR3 sequences, more than 13% detected once. The sample also formed part of further work on yellow fever vaccine responses in identical twins.

Sequenced: CD4+ T cells sorted from blood. All receptors derive from a woman younger than 35 in good health. Both conserved end residues are part of each CDR3. Fields, in order: D gene, V gene, J gene, CDR3 length, clone size, CDR3 protein, CDR3 DNA. The D gene is left open where the match is weak. The size field is filled for only some rows; it gives once, few, many or a size class.

-,TRBV6-1,TRBJ1-1,12,many,CASSEVGLSVFF,TGTGCCAGCAGTGAAGTTGGTCTAAGTGTTTTCTTT
TRBD1,TRBV4-3,TRBJ2-2,17,few,CASSQGRTGRSTGELFF,TGCGCCAGCAGCCAAGGACGGACAGGGAGGAGCACCGGGGAGCTGTTTTTT
-,TRBV28,TRBJ2-2,14,few,CASSPFGVPGELFF,TGTGCCAGCAGTCCATTTGGGGTTCCGGGGGAGCTGTTTTTT
-,TRBV5-6,TRBJ1-6,15,few,CASTSDAHYNSPLHF,TGTGCCAGCACCTCCGACGCCCACTATAATTCACCCCTCCACTTT
-,TRBV12-3/TRBV12-4,TRBJ1-2,14,many,CASSLQGSYYGYTF,TGTGCCAGCAGTTTGCAGGGTTCTTACTATGGCTACACCTTC
TRBD2,TRBV20-1,TRBJ2-7,14,-,CSANPSGRGGEQYF,TGCAGTGCTAACCCAAGCGGGAGAGGGGGCGAGCAGTACTTC
-,TRBV20-1,TRBJ2-1,13,many,CSAMWTNDNEQFF,TGCAGTGCTATGTGGACTAATGACAATGAGCAGTTCTTC
-,TRBV5-1,TRBJ1-5,15,many,CASSLRGQGGQPQHF,TGCGCCAGCAGCTTGAGAGGCCAGGGAGGGCAGCCCCAGCATTTT
-,TRBV11-2,TRBJ2-7,15,few,CASSRTATSSYEQYF,TGTGCCAGCAGCCGGACAGCCACGAGCTCCTACGAGCAGTACTTC
-,TRBV6-1,TRBJ2-1,14,few,CAIVRDSAYNEQFF,TGTGCCATAGTCCGGGACTCCGCCTACAATGAGCAGTTCTTC